Below, 10 T cell receptor beta chains from the same sample are listed, as sequenced in a study of shared clonotypes between healthy human individuals. Assay used: immunoSEQ multiplex PCR; TCRdb lists only in-frame clones, some missing. This table has around 2,000,000 clones, about 93% appearing once. Only CD45RO-negative cells positively selected for CCR7 counted as naive CD8 cells, so terminally differentiated effector memory CD45RA+ cells were excluded. Sequenced: naive CD8+ T cells from PBMCs. The receptor set was obtained from a man between 18 and 29 years old in good health. Some clones in this sample may be carry-over from other donors' samples.

There are a few counts of this clone. This chain links TRBV7-2 with TRBJ2-7; the match to TRBD1 covers 9 bases. Unmatched junction bases numbered 8, after V lost 3 bases and J lost 5 bases. Per the germline V gene, CDR1 is SGHTA and CDR2 is FQGNSA. The CDR3 consists of 15 residues. The CDR3 coding sequence is TGTGCCAGCAGCTTCACAGGGGGCGCCGCGCACGAGCAGTACTTC. Protein: CASSFTGGAAHEQYF.

The chain carries TRBV9 and TRBJ2-7; TRBD1 matches at 11 bases. CDR1 and CDR2 from the germline V gene are SGDLS and YYNGEE. The CDR3 contains 16 residues. Losses at the gene ends were 3 bases for V and 5 bases for J; bases not matched to a gene: 10. Written as DNA, the CDR3 is TGTGCCAGCAGCGCTCATGCCGGGACAGGGGGGGACGAGCAGTACTTC. Its protein is CASSAHAGTGGDEQYF.

This chain links TRBV29-1 with TRBJ2-7; TRBD1 aligns across 8 bases. CDR1 is SQVTM and CDR2 is ANQGSEA in the germline V gene. V lost 0 bases to trimming and J lost 3 bases; unmatched junction nucleotides: 7. The CDR3 loop spans 15 amino acids. The CDR3 DNA is TGCAGCGTTGAAGATTGGGCAGGGGGCGGCTACGAGCAGTACTTC. Protein product: CSVEDWAGGGYEQYF.

This clone was detected a few times. CDR3 bases: TGTGCCAGCAGGACGACCGTCAATGCTATTGAAGCTTTCTTT. It encodes CASRTTVNAIEAFF. The chain employs TRBV28 and TRBJ1-1; the D is unclear. V was cut by 6 bases and J by 7 bases, with 18 bases left in between. The CDR3 has 14 amino acids. CDR1 is MDHEN, CDR2 SYDVKM, per germline. The full variable domain, with the rest looked up from reference TRBV28 and TRBJ1-1, is DVKVTQSSRYLVKRTGEKVFLECVQDMDHENMFWYRQDPGLGLRLIYFSYDVKMKEKGDIPEGYSVSREKKERFSLILESASTNQTSMYLCASRTTVNAIEAFFGQGTRLTVV.

The CDR3 DNA is TGCGCCAGCAGCCAGCTCGCCCCGGGGACAGGTTTCAACGAGCAGTACTTC. Translation gives CASSQLAPGTGFNEQYF. The chain uses TRBV4-1 and TRBJ2-7; 8 bases match TRBD1. V gave up 3 bases and J gave up 5 bases; unmatched junction bases: 15. Germline V lookup: CDR1 MGHRA, CDR2 YSYEKL. The CDR3 consists of 17 residues.

V is TRBV27 and J is TRBJ2-7, with 7 bases lining up with TRBD1. CDR3 length: 14 amino acids. Per germline, CDR1 MNHEY and CDR2 SMNVEV (reference sequence). With V trimmed by 6 bases and J by 2 bases, 7 bases remained unmatched. CDR3 sequence reads: CASRQGGWTYEQYF. The CDR3 DNA reads TGTGCCAGCAGACAAGGGGGCTGGACCTACGAGCAGTACTTC.

This chain links TRBV28 with TRBJ2-3, with D perhaps matching TRBD2 (5 bases). This CDR3 is built from 14 residues. CDR1 and CDR2 from the germline V gene are MDHEN and SYDVKM. V was shortened by 6 bases and J by 2 bases, with 12 bases between the two germline ends. The CDR3 reads CASSLRGITDTQYF. Written as DNA, the CDR3 is TGTGCCAGCAGCCTCCGGGGAATCACAGATACGCAGTATTTT.

The chain employs TRBV29-1 and TRBJ2-1; 13 nucleotides line up with TRBD2. The CDR3 consists of 13 residues. Germline V gene lookup returns CDR1 SQVTM and CDR2 ANQGSEA. V was pared by 7 bases and J by 9 bases, with 6 bases of the junction left unmatched. In DNA, the CDR3 is TGCAGCGGCCGGACTAGCGGGAGTAGTGAGCAGTTCTTC. Translation: CSGRTSGSSEQFF.

The chain employs TRBV27 and TRBJ2-1, with TRBD2 matching over 11 bases. This CDR3 comprises 18 residues. Trimming at V came to 3 bases and at J to 0 bases, leaving 7 bases not matched to a gene. Germline loops: CDR1 MNHEY, CDR2 SMNVEV (reference sequence). The CDR3 loop reads CASSFSGTSGSSYNEQFF. Written as DNA, the CDR3 is TGTGCCAGCAGTTTCTCGGGGACTAGCGGTAGCTCCTACAATGAGCAGTTCTTC.

This chain links TRBV28 with TRBJ2-4; D uncertain. Trimming took off 2 bases at V and 8 bases at J, with 19 bases between the two ends. In germline, CDR1 is MDHEN, CDR2 SYDVKM. CDR3 length equals 16 residues. The CDR3 DNA follows: TGTGCCAGCAGTTTAACCCCGATGGGCTTTGGGGACATTCAGTACTTC. Protein product: CASSLTPMGFGDIQYF.